This TCR beta chain comes out of a study of blood T cell repertoires in COVID-19. V lost 0 bases to trimming and J lost 2 bases, with 10 bases between them. CDR1 and CDR2 (germline): MRHNA, SNTAGT. The CDR3 length is 15 residues. Assignment of participants to cohorts was predicated upon participant-reported clinical history. Per the original methods: The authors estimated nucleated cell counts from reference gene primer amplification. Measured with immunoSEQ multiplex PCR; TCRdb has only the in-frame clones, and not every one. That table furnishes V, J and clone size, whereas the DNA furnished D and trimming. The sample has about 430,000 clones, approximately 90% seen once; the top ten hold approximately 1.5%.

This rearrangement joins TRBV6-4 to TRBJ2-5; no clear D. The TCR sequence derives from a woman between 18 and 30 years old who had been exposed to COVID-19. The sample comprised PBMCs or T cells enriched from blood (not recorded which). The CDR3 sequence is CASSDSERLQETQYF. The CDR3 nucleotides read TGTGCCAGCAGTGACTCGGAGCGTTTACAAGAGACCCAGTACTTC.